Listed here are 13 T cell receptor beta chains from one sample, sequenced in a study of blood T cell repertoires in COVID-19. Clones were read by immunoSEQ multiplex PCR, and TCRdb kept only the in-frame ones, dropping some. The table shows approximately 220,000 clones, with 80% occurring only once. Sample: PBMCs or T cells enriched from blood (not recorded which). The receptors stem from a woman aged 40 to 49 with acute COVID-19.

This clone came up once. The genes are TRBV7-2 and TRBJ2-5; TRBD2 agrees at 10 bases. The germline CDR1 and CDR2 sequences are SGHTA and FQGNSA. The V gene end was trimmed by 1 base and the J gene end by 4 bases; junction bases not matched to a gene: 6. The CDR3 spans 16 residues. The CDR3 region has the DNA TGTGCCAGCAGCTTAGGGGCTAGCGGGAGAGGAGAGACCCAGTACTTC. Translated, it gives CASSLGASGRGETQYF.

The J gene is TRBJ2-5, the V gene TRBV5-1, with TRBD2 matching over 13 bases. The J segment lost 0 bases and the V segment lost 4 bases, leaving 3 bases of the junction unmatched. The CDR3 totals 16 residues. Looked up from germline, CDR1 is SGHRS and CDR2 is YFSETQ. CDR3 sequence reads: CASSEGLAGDQETQYF. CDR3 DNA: TGCGCCAGCAGCGAAGGACTAGCGGGGGACCAAGAGACCCAGTACTTC.

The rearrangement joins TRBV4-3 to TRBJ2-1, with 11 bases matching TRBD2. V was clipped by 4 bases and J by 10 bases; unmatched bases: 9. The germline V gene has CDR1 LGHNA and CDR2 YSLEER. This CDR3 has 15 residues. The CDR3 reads CASSPSQLAGEEQFF. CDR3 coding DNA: TGCGCCAGCAGCCCCTCCCAACTAGCGGGAGAGGAGCAGTTCTTC.

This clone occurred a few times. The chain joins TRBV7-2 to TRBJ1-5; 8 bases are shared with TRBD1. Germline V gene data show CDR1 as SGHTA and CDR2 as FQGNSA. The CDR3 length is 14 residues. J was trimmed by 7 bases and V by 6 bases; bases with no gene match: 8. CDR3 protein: CASREGQAWQPQHF. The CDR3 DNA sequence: TGTGCCAGCAGGGAGGGACAGGCGTGGCAGCCCCAGCATTTT. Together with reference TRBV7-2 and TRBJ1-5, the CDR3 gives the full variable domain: GAGVSQSPSNKVTEKGKDVELRCDPISGHTALYWYRQSLGQGLEFLIYFQGNSAPDKSGLPSDRFSAERTGGSVSTLTIQRTQQEDSAVYLCASREGQAWQPQHFGDGTRLSIL.

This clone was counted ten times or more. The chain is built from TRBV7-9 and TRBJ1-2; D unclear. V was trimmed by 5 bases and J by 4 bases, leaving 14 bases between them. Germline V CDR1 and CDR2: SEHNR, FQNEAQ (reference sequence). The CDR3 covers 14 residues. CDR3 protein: CASSPDGRVYGYTF. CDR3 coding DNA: TGTGCCAGCAGCCCGGACGGGAGAGTCTATGGCTACACCTTC.

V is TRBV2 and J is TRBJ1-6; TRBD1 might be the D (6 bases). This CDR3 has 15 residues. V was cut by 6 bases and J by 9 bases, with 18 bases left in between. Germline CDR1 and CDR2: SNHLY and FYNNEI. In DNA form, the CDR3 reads TGTGCCAGCAGGCAAAATGAGGTAGGGGGTTCACCCCTCCACTTT. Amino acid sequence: CASRQNEVGGSPLHF. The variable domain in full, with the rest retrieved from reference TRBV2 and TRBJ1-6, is EPEVTQTPSHQVTQMGQEVILRCVPISNHLYFYWYRQILGQKVEFLVSFYNNEISEKSEIFDDQFSVERPDGSNFTLKIRSTKLEDSAMYFCASRQNEVGGSPLHFGNGTRLTVT.

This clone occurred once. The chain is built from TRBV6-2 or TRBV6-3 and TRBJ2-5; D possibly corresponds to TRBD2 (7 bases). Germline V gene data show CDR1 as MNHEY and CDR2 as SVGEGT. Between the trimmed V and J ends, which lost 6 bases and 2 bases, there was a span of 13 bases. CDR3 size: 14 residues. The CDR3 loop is CASSRGGPQETQYF. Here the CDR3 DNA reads TGTGCCAGCAGCAGGGGAGGGCCACAAGAGACCCAGTACTTC.

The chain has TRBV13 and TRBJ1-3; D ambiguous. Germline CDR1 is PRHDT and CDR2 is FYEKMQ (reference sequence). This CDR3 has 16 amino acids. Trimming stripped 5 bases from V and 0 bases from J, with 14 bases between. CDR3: CASSAKRLDSGNTIYF. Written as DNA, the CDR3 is TGTGCCAGCAGCGCAAAGAGACTTGACTCTGGAAACACCATATATTTT.

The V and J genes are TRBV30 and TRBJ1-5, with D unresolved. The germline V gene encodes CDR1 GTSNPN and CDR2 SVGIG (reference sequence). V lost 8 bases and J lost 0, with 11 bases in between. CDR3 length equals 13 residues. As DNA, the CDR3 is TGTGCCGCCGACGGAGATAGCAATCAGCCCCAGCATTTT. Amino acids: CAADGDSNQPQHF.

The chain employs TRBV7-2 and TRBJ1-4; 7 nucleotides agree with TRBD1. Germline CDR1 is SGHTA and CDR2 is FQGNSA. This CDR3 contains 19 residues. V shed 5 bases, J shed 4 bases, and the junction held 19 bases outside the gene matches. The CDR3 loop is CASSRGRDRALLINEKLFF. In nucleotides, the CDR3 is TGTGCCAGCAGCCGGGGACGGGACAGAGCCTTACTAATTAATGAAAAACTGTTTTTT.

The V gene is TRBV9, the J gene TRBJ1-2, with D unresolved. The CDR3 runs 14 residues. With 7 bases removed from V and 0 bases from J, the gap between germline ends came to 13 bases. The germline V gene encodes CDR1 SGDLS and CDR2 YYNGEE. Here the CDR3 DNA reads TGTGCCAGCCAATCGGCGGCGACTAACTATGGCTACACCTTC. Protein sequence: CASQSAATNYGYTF.

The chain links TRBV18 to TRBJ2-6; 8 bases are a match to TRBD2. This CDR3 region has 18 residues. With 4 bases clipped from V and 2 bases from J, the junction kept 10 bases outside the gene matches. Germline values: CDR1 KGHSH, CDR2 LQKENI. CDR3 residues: CASSLLRPGGTGANVLTF. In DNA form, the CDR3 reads TGTGCCAGCTCACTACTAAGACCGGGGGGGACTGGGGCCAACGTCCTGACTTTC. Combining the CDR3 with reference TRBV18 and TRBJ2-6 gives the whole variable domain NAGVMQNPRHLVRRRGQEARLRCSPMKGHSHVYWYRQLPEEGLKFMVYLQKENIIDESGMPKERFSAEFPKEGPSILRIQQVVRGDSAAYFCASSLLRPGGTGANVLTFGAGSRLTVL.

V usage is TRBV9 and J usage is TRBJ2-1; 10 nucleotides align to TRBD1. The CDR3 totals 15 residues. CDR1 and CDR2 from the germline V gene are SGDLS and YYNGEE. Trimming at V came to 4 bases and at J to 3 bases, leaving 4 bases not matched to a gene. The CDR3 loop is CASSTGQGNYNEQFF. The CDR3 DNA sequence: TGTGCCAGCAGCACGGGACAGGGGAACTACAATGAGCAGTTCTTC.